The 6 T cell receptor beta chains presented below share a single source sample, sequenced in a study of blood T cell repertoires in COVID-19. Assay: immunoSEQ multiplex PCR; the TCRdb copy retains only in-frame clones and omits some. The sample consists of more than 300,000 clones, roughly 90% of them appearing once. The sample comprised PBMCs or T cells enriched from blood (not recorded which). The receptors were gathered from a woman in her twenties or thirties who had been exposed to COVID-19.

J is TRBJ2-2 and V is TRBV6-2 or TRBV6-3; maybe TRBD2 (6 bases). From germline, CDR1 is MNHEY and CDR2 SVGEGT. The CDR3 sequence is 14 residues long. V lost 4 bases and J lost 5, with 11 bases in between. The CDR3 loop is CASSWGEMTGELFF. The CDR3 DNA reads as TGTGCCAGCAGTTGGGGGGAGATGACCGGGGAGCTGTTTTTT.

The V call is TRBV9, the J call TRBJ1-2; the D gene is possibly TRBD1 (6 bases). Germline CDR1 SGDLS, CDR2 YYNGEE. CDR3 length equals 16 residues. Trimming removed 0 bases at V and 2 bases at J, with 14 bases between. CDR3 nucleotide sequence: TGTGCCAGCAGCGTAGTGGGTGGGGACACCAACTATGGCTACACCTTC. Encoded protein: CASSVVGGDTNYGYTF.

This clone came up a few times. The chain joins TRBV3-1 (or the pseudogene TRBV3-2) to TRBJ2-3, with a weak D call TRBD1 (7 bases). CDR1 is LGHDT, CDR2 YNNKEL, per germline (reference sequence). The length of the CDR3 is 15 residues. Trimming shortened V by 1 base and J by 6 bases, and 14 bases separated the two germline ends. The CDR3 reads CASSQVRGAQDTQYF. The CDR3 region has the DNA TGTGCCAGCAGCCAAGTCAGGGGGGCCCAGGATACGCAGTATTTT.

The chain carries TRBV4-3 and TRBJ1-6; tentative D call: TRBD1 (5 bases). Trimming took off 1 base at V and 4 bases at J, with 11 bases between the two ends. CDR1 and CDR2 from the germline V gene are LGHNA and YSLEER. This CDR3 contains 16 residues. The CDR3 reads CASSQGGGDYNSPLHF. The CDR3 DNA reads as TGCGCCAGCAGCCAAGGAGGAGGGGATTATAATTCACCCCTCCACTTT.

This clone was seen more than once but under ten times. This chain connects TRBV27 to TRBJ1-2; D not resolved. V was cut by 3 bases and J by 4 bases, with 18 bases left in between. The CDR3 is made up of 16 amino acids. CDR1 MNHEY and CDR2 SMNVEV come from the germline V gene (reference sequence). The CDR3 coding sequence is TGTGCCAGCAGTTTTAAGGGAGGACTTGGGGTCTATGGCTACACCTTC. Its translation: CASSFKGGLGVYGYTF.

The chain has TRBV5-1 and TRBJ1-2, with 7 bases identical to TRBD1. The CDR3 is 14 residues long. The J segment lost 6 bases and the V segment lost 3 bases, leaving 8 bases of the junction unmatched. Germline CDR1 is SGHRS and CDR2 is YFSETQ. The chain's CDR3 is CASSSGRGRDGYTF. In nucleotides, the CDR3 is TGCGCCAGCAGCTCCGGGAGGGGGCGTGATGGCTACACCTTC.